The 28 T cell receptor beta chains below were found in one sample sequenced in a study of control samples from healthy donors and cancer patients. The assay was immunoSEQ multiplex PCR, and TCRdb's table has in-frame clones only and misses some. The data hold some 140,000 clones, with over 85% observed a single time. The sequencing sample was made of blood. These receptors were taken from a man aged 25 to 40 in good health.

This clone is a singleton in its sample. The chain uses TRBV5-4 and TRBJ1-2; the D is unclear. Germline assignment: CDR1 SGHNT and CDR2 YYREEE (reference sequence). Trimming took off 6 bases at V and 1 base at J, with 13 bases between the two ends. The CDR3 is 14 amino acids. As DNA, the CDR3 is TGTGCCAGCACCCTTAGGGAGAATAACTATGGCTACACCTTC. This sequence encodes CASTLRENNYGYTF.

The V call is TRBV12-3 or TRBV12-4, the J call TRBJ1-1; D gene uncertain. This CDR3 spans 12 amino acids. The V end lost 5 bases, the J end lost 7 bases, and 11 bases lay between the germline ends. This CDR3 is CASSLNEIEAFF. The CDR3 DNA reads TGTGCCAGCAGTCTTAATGAAATTGAAGCTTTCTTT.

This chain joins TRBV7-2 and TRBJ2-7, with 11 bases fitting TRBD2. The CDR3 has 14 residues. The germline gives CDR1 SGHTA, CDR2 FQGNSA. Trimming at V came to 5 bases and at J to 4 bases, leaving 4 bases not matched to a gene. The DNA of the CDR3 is TGTGCCAGCAGCCCCCGACTAGCGGGGTACGAGCAGTACTTC. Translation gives CASSPRLAGYEQYF.

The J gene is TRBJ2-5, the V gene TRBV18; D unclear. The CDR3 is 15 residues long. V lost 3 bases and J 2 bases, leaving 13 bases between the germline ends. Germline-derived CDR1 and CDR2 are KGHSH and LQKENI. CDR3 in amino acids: CASSPLLGWQETQYF. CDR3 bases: TGTGCCAGCTCACCGCTATTGGGCTGGCAAGAGACCCAGTACTTC.

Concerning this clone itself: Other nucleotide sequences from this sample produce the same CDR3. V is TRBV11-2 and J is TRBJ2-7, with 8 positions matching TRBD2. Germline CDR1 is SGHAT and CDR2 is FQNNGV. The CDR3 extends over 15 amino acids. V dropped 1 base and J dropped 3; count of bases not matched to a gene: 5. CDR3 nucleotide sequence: TGTGCCAGCAGCTTAGGCGGGGGGAGTAGCTACGAGCAGTACTTC. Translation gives CASSLGGGSSYEQYF.

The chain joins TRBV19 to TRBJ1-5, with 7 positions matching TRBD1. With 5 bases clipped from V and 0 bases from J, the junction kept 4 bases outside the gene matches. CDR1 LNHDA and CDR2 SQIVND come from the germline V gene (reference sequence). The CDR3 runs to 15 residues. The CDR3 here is CASSPGTASNQPQHF. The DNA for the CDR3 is TGTGCCAGTAGTCCAGGGACAGCTAGCAATCAGCCCCAGCATTTT.

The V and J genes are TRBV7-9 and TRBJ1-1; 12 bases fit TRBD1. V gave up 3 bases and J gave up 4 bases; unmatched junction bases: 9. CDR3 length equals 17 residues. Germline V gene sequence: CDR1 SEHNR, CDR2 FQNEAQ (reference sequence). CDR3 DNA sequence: TGTGCCAGCAGCTTGGGCGCCGGGACAGGGGGCTTCACTGAAGCTTTCTTT. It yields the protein CASSLGAGTGGFTEAFF.

The CDR3 reads CASSFSRTGPYYEQYF. The CDR3 DNA follows: TGTGCCAGCAGCTTCAGTCGGACAGGGCCTTACTACGAGCAGTACTTC. The chain has TRBV7-6 and TRBJ2-7; 8 bases are shared with TRBD1. The CDR3 contains 16 residues. V dropped 3 bases and J dropped 3; count of bases not matched to a gene: 10. Germline V gene sequence: CDR1 SGHVS, CDR2 FNYEAQ.

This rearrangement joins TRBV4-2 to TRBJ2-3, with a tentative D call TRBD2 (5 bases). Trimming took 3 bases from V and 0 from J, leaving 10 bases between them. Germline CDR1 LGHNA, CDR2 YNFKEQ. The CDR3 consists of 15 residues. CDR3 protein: CASSQDSASTDTQYF. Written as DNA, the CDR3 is TGTGCCAGCAGCCAGGACTCAGCAAGCACAGATACGCAGTATTTT.

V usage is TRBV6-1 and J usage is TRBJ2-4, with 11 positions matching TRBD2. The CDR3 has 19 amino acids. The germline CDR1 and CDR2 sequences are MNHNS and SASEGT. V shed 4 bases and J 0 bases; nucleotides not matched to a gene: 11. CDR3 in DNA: TGTGCCAGCAGTGGAACACTAGCGGGGGCCGACGTAGCCAAAAACATTCAGTACTTC. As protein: CASSGTLAGADVAKNIQYF.

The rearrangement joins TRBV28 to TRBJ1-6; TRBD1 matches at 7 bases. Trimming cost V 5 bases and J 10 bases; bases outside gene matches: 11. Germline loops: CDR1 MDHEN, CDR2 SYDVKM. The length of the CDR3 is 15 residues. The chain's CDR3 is CASSPSGGRGSPLHF. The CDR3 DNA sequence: TGTGCCAGCAGTCCCTCAGGGGGTAGGGGGTCACCCCTCCACTTT.

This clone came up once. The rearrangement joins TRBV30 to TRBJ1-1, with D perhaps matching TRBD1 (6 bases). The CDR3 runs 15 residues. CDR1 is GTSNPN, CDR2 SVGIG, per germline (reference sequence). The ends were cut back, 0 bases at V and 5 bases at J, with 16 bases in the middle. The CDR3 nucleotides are TGTGCCTGGAGTGTCGCGACACCAAGGGGGACTGAAGCTTTCTTT. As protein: CAWSVATPRGTEAFF.

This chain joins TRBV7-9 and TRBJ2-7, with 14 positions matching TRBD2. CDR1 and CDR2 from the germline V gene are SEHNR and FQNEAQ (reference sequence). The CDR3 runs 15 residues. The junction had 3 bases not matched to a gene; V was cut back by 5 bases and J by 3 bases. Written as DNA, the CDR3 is TGTGCCAGCAGCCAGGGGACTAGCGGGAGCTACGAGCAGTACTTC. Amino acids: CASSQGTSGSYEQYF.

CDR3 nucleotides: TGTGCCAGCAGCTTAGACGGGACCTCTACCTACGAGCAGTACTTC. It specifies CASSLDGTSTYEQYF. The chain recombines TRBV7-2 with TRBJ2-7; D tentatively reads TRBD1 or TRBD2 (5 bases each). V was trimmed by 1 base and J by 2 bases, leaving 12 bases between them. CDR1 and CDR2 (germline): SGHTA, FQGNSA. The CDR3 contains 15 residues. The full variable domain, with the rest looked up from reference TRBV7-2 and TRBJ2-7, is GAGVSQSPSNKVTEKGKDVELRCDPISGHTALYWYRQSLGQGLEFLIYFQGNSAPDKSGLPSDRFSAERTGGSVSTLTIQRTQQEDSAVYLCASSLDGTSTYEQYFGPGTRLTVT.

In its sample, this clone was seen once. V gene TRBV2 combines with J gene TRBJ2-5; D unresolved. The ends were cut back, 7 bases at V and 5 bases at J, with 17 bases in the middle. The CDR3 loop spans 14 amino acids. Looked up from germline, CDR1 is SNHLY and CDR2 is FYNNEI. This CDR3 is CASIWEHSSETQYF. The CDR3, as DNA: TGTGCCAGCATCTGGGAACATTCGTCGGAGACCCAGTACTTC.

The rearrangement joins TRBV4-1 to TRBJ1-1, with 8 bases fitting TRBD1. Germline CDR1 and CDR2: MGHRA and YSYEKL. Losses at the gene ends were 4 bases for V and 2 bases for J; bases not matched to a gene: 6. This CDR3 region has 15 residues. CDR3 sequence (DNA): TGCGCCAGCAGCCGCGGACAGGGTTCTAACACTGAAGCTTTCTTT. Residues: CASSRGQGSNTEAFF.

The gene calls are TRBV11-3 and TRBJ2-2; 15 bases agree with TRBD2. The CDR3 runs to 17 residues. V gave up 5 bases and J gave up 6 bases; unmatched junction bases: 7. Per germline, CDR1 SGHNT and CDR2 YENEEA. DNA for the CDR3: TGTGCCAGCAGCCGCCCCGGACTAGCGGGAGGGCCCGGGGAGCTGTTTTTT. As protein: CASSRPGLAGGPGELFF.

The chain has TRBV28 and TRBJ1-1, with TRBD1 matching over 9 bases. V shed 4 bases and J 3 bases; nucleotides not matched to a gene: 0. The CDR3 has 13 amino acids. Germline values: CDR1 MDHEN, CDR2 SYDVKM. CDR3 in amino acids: CASSYRGHTEAFF. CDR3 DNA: TGTGCCAGCAGTTACAGGGGGCACACTGAAGCTTTCTTT. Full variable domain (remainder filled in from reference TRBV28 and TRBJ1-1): DVKVTQSSRYLVKRTGEKVFLECVQDMDHENMFWYRQDPGLGLRLIYFSYDVKMKEKGDIPEGYSVSREKKERFSLILESASTNQTSMYLCASSYRGHTEAFFGQGTRLTVV.

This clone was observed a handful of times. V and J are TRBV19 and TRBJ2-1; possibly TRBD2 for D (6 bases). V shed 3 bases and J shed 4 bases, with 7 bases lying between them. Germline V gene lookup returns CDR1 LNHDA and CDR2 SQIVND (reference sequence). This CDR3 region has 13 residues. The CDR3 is CASSIGSYNEQFF. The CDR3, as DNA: TGTGCCAGTAGTATCGGGAGTTACAATGAGCAGTTCTTC.

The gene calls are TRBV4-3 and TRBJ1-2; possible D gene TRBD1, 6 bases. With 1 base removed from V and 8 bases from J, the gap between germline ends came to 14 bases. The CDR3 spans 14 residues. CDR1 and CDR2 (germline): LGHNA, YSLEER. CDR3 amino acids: CASSQGQDLGGYTF. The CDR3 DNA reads TGCGCCAGCAGCCAAGGACAGGACCTGGGAGGCTACACCTTC.

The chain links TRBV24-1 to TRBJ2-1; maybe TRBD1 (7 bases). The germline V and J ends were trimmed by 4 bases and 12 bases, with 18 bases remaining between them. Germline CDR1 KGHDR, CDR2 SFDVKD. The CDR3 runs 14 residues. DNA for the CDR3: TGTGCCACCAGTGAAGGGGGCAGGGGAGGTGGGCAGTTCTTC. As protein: CATSEGGRGGGQFF.

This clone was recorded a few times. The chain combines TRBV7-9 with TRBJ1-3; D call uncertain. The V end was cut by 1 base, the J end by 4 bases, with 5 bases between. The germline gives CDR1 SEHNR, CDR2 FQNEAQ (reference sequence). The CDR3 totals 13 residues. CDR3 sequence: CASSLGHGNTIYF. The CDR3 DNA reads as TGTGCCAGCAGCTTAGGGCACGGAAACACCATATATTTT.

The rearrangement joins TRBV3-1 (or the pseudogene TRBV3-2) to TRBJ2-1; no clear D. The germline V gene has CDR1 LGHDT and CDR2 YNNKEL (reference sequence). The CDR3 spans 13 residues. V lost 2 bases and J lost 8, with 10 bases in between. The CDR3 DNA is TGTGCCAGCAGCCAATCAGGAGTTTATGAGCAGTTCTTC. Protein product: CASSQSGVYEQFF.

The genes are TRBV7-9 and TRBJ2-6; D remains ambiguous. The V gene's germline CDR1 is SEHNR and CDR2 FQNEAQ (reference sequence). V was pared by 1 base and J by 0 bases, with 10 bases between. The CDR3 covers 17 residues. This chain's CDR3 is CASSLGRLRSGANVLTF. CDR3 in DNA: TGTGCCAGCAGCTTAGGCAGACTCCGCTCTGGGGCCAACGTCCTGACTTTC.

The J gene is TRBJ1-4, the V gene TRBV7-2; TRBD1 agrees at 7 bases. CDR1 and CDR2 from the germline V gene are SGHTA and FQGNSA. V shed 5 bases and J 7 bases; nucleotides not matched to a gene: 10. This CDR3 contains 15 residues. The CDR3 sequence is CASSPNRGPGEKLFF. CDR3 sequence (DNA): TGTGCCAGCAGCCCAAACAGGGGACCAGGTGAAAAACTGTTTTTT.

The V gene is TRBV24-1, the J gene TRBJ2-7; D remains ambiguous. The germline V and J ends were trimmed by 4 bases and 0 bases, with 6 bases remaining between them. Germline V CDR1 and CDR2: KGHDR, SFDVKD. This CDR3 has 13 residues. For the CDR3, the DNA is TGTGCCACCAGTGACTCCAACTCCTACGAGCAGTACTTC. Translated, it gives CATSDSNSYEQYF.

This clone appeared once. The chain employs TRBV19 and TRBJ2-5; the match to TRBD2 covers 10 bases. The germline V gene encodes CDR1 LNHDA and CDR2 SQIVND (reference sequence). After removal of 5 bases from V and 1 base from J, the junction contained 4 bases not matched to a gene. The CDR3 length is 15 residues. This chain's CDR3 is CASSFTSGIQETQYF. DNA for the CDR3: TGTGCCAGTAGTTTCACTAGCGGGATCCAAGAGACCCAGTACTTC.

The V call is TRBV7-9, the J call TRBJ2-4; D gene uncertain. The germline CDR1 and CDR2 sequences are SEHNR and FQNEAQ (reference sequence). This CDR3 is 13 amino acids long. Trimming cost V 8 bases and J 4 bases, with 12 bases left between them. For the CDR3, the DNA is TGTGCCAGCCACTCTTCTCTGAAAAACATTCAGTACTTC. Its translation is CASHSSLKNIQYF. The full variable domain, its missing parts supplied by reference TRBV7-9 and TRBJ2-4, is DTGVSQNPRHKITKRGQNVTFRCDPISEHNRLYWYRQTLGQGPEFLTYFQNEAQLEKSRLLSDRFSAERPKGSFSTLEIQRTEQGDSAMYLCASHSSLKNIQYFGAGTRLSVL.